This TCR beta chain was identified in a study of T cell responses to AZD1222 COVID-19 vaccine. V lost 6 bases and J 1 base, leaving 10 bases between the germline ends. In germline, CDR1 is MNHEY, CDR2 SMNVEV (reference sequence). The CDR3 has 13 amino acids. Second doses that came at about 4 or about 12 weeks were put together. Study findings and constraints: Donors were largely white British and mainly female; clonal diversity was possibly underestimated.

Comments on this clone: No antigen is known for it.

Profiled with immunoSEQ multiplex PCR; TCRdb holds only in-frame clones, not every one. The profile shows roughly 150,000 clones, about nine tenths of them singletons. This specimen was peripheral blood, taken 28 days after the second AZD1222 dose. The sequence was obtained from an adult who received the AZD1222 COVID-19 vaccine. The chain has TRBV27 and TRBJ2-7; D gene uncertain. CDR3 coding DNA: TGTGCCAGCAGCCAAACAAAATCCTACGAGCAGTACTTC. Translated: CASSQTKSYEQYF.